One sample yielded the 22 T cell receptor beta chains listed below, sequenced in a study of shared clonotypes between healthy human individuals. Data came from immunoSEQ multiplex PCR; TCRdb stores just in-frame clones and leaves some out. Here the sample spans around 430,000 clones, about 76% being singletons. The sequencing sample was made of PBMCs. The source of these receptors is a woman in her thirties or forties in good health. Some clones in this sample may be carry-over from other donors' samples.

The genes are TRBV7-2 and TRBJ1-5; a possible D gene is TRBD1 (5 bases). Looked up from germline, CDR1 is SGHTA and CDR2 is FQGNSA. Trimming cost V 1 base and J 0 bases, with 10 bases left between them. The CDR3 spans 16 residues. DNA of the CDR3: TGTGCCAGCAGCTTAGTTGGGGCCGATAGCAATCAGCCCCAGCATTTT. Its protein is CASSLVGADSNQPQHF.

The chain is built from TRBV5-6 and TRBJ2-7; D perhaps matches TRBD2 (6 bases). The length of the CDR3 is 15 residues. Germline CDR1 is SGHDT and CDR2 is YYEEEE. V lost 4 bases and J 9 bases, leaving 23 bases between the germline ends. This chain's CDR3 is CASSPRGGIIPGQYF. The CDR3 bases are TGTGCCAGCAGCCCGCGGGGAGGTATCATCCCAGGGCAGTACTTC.

A few counts support this clone. This sample includes further DNA sequences coding for the same CDR3. The V gene is TRBV5-1, the J gene TRBJ2-7; D not resolved. The V and J ends lost 4 bases and 1 base respectively, with 9 bases between them. CDR3 length: 13 residues. CDR1 is SGHRS, CDR2 YFSETQ, per germline. In DNA form, the CDR3 reads TGCGCCAGCAGCCCGGGCAGGTCCTACGAGCAGTACTTC. It translates to CASSPGRSYEQYF.

The table lists this clone with a few counts. This rearrangement joins TRBV6-1 to TRBJ2-7; D may be TRBD1 (6 bases). The germline V gene has CDR1 MNHNS and CDR2 SASEGT. Trimming stripped 5 bases from V and 0 bases from J, with 11 bases between. The CDR3 is made up of 14 amino acids. CDR3 bases: TGTGCCAGCAGTACCACAGGGAACTCCTACGAGCAGTACTTC. Protein product: CASSTTGNSYEQYF.

The chain couples TRBV7-2 to TRBJ2-7, with 7 bases identical to TRBD2. V dropped 1 base and J dropped 6; count of bases not matched to a gene: 6. The CDR3 is made up of 14 amino acids. CDR1 and CDR2 from the germline V gene are SGHTA and FQGNSA. CDR3 nucleotides: TGTGCCAGCAGCTTAGAAGGGACTATGAGCGAGCAGTACTTC. It yields the protein CASSLEGTMSEQYF.

The chain is built from TRBV6-4 and TRBJ2-3; tentative D call: TRBD2 (6 bases). Germline V gene lookup returns CDR1 MRHNA and CDR2 SNTAGT. CDR3 size: 14 residues. V gave up 4 bases and J gave up 4 bases, with 12 bases separating them. The CDR3, as DNA: TGTGCCAGCAGTGCGGGAGCCGAGGCAGATACGCAGTATTTT. Protein product: CASSAGAEADTQYF.

This clone appeared once. The sample has other DNA sequences that encode this CDR3 too. The CDR3 region is CSARQGNTEAFF. CDR3 DNA sequence: TGCAGCGCTCGACAGGGAAACACTGAAGCTTTCTTT. This chain joins TRBV29-1 and TRBJ1-1; 7 positions agree with TRBD1. This CDR3 is built from 12 residues. J was trimmed by 2 bases and V by 7 bases; bases with no gene match: 4. CDR1 SQVTM and CDR2 ANQGSEA come from the germline V gene.

The genes are TRBV6-1 and TRBJ1-2, with D possibly matching TRBD1 (6 bases). This CDR3 has 13 residues. The germline gives CDR1 MNHNS, CDR2 SASEGT. Trimming stripped 4 bases from V and 8 bases from J, with 14 bases between. In DNA, the CDR3 is TGTGCCAGCAGTGTACAGGGAGTATGGGGCTACACCTTC. Amino acid sequence: CASSVQGVWGYTF.

The chain joins TRBV11-3 to TRBJ2-5, with D uncertain. Trimming removed 1 base at V and 5 bases at J, with 11 bases between. The CDR3 is 14 residues long. CDR1 and CDR2 from the germline V gene are SGHNT and YENEEA. CDR3 coding DNA: TGTGCCAGCAGCTTAGGGCGGTCCGCGGAGACCCAGTACTTC. It translates to CASSLGRSAETQYF.

The CDR3 region has the DNA TGTGCCAGCAGGGGGACAGGGGCTGGAAACACCATATATTTT. Its translation: CASRGTGAGNTIYF. The chain uses TRBV6-5 and TRBJ1-3; TRBD1 matches 10 bases. Germline assignment: CDR1 MNHEY and CDR2 SVGAGI. Trimming at V came to 6 bases and at J to 2 bases, leaving 1 base not matched to a gene. This CDR3 has 14 residues.

This clone has just a few counts. The chain recombines TRBV4-2 with TRBJ2-2; D is unresolved. V was trimmed by 3 bases and J by 8 bases, leaving 16 bases between them. Germline values: CDR1 LGHNA, CDR2 YNFKEQ. This CDR3 spans 15 amino acids. The DNA for the CDR3 is TGTGCCAGCAGCCAGACTCGAGCAGTTACTGGGGAGCTGTTTTTT. Its protein product is CASSQTRAVTGELFF.

This rearrangement joins TRBV6-1 to TRBJ2-7; a weak D match, TRBD2 (5 bases). The CDR3 sequence is 15 residues long. CDR1 and CDR2 from the germline V gene are MNHNS and SASEGT. The V and J ends lost 1 base and 5 bases respectively, with 15 bases between them. The CDR3 DNA follows: TGTGCCAGCAGTGAAGAATCTCGGAGGTTCGACGAGCAGTACTTC. As protein: CASSEESRRFDEQYF.

The V and J genes are TRBV5-4 and TRBJ2-3, with D possibly TRBD2 on 6 matching bases. The CDR3 length is 14 residues. Germline V gene lookup returns CDR1 SGHNT and CDR2 YYREEE (reference sequence). V was pared by 1 base and J by 6 bases, with 12 bases between. The CDR3, as DNA: TGTGCCAGCAGCTTGTCCGGGACTTTTGATACGCAGTATTTT. It yields the protein CASSLSGTFDTQYF.

On this clone: The sample carries other DNA sequences with the same CDR3. The V call is TRBV18, the J call TRBJ2-5; D is possibly TRBD2 (7 bases). The ends were cut back, 3 bases at V and 5 bases at J, with 13 bases in the middle. The CDR3 spans 14 residues. In germline, CDR1 is KGHSH, CDR2 LQKENI. CDR3 nucleotide sequence: TGTGCCAGCTCACCGAGGGGGGGCCGGGAGACCCAGTACTTC. Translation gives CASSPRGGRETQYF.

The chain carries TRBV5-6 and TRBJ2-7; D is perhaps TRBD1 or TRBD2 (5 bases each). This CDR3 is 15 amino acids long. Germline CDR1 and CDR2: SGHDT and YYEEEE. V dropped 0 bases and J dropped 2 bases, with 12 bases sitting between them. CDR3 nucleotides: TGTGCCAGCAGCTTGGTGACAGTGGGACCCTACGAGCAGTACTTC. Translation gives CASSLVTVGPYEQYF.

J is TRBJ2-1 and V is TRBV20-1, with D unresolved. The CDR3 runs 10 residues. Germline loops: CDR1 DFQATT, CDR2 SNEGSKA (reference sequence). V lost 7 bases, J lost 4 bases, and 5 bases lay in between. CDR3 region: CSGTYNEQFF. The CDR3 nucleotides read TGCAGTGGAACGTACAATGAGCAGTTCTTC.

In this sample, this clone turned up a few times. The chain combines TRBV28 with TRBJ1-5, with D uncertain. This CDR3 spans 12 amino acids. Germline assignment: CDR1 MDHEN and CDR2 SYDVKM. Trimming took off 8 bases at V and 3 bases at J, with 8 bases between the two ends. CDR3 DNA sequence: TGTGCCAGCGCAGGAGCCAATCAGCCCCAGCATTTT. It specifies CASAGANQPQHF.

Concerning this clone: The sample has other DNA sequences that encode this CDR3 too. This sequence joins TRBV27 and TRBJ2-7, with no clear D. Between the trimmed V and J ends, which lost 4 bases and 0 bases, there was a span of 7 bases. The CDR3 runs to 13 residues. The germline V gene encodes CDR1 MNHEY and CDR2 SMNVEV (reference sequence). CDR3 sequence: CASSSRSSYEQYF. For the CDR3, the DNA is TGTGCCAGCAGTTCCCGAAGCTCCTACGAGCAGTACTTC.

This clone was seen only once. The chain couples TRBV23-1 to TRBJ2-7; 9 positions agree with TRBD1. TRBV23-1 is an ORF for which the function is uncertain. The CDR3 contains 15 residues. V gave up 7 bases and J gave up 2 bases; unmatched junction bases: 9. The chain's CDR3 is CASKPGQGETYEQYF. In DNA form, the CDR3 reads TGCGCCAGCAAACCGGGACAGGGTGAGACCTACGAGCAGTACTTC.

The V call is TRBV29-1, the J call TRBJ2-1, with D maybe TRBD2 (5 bases). V lost 3 bases and J 7 bases, leaving 16 bases between the germline ends. The CDR3 totals 14 residues. Germline V gives CDR1 SQVTM, CDR2 ANQGSEA. The CDR3 DNA reads as TGCAGCGTTGAGAACCTGGGCTCGGGAAATGAGCAGTTCTTC. It codes for CSVENLGSGNEQFF.

The chain uses TRBV7-2 and TRBJ2-2; possibly TRBD1 or TRBD2 for D (5 bases each). From germline, CDR1 is SGHTA and CDR2 FQGNSA. The CDR3 is made up of 16 amino acids. V lost 3 bases and J 4 bases, leaving 15 bases between the germline ends. CDR3 coding DNA: TGTGCCAGCAGCTTCGTTTTGGGGACGTCCACCGGGGAGCTGTTTTTT. Protein sequence: CASSFVLGTSTGELFF.

The chain uses TRBV28 and TRBJ1-3; D gene uncertain. The CDR3 loop spans 14 amino acids. The V gene lost 3 bases and the J gene lost 4 bases, with 10 bases spanning the gap. Per germline, CDR1 MDHEN and CDR2 SYDVKM. CDR3 sequence (DNA): TGTGCCAGCAGTTTGTCACAGTCCGGAAACACCATATATTTT. As protein: CASSLSQSGNTIYF.